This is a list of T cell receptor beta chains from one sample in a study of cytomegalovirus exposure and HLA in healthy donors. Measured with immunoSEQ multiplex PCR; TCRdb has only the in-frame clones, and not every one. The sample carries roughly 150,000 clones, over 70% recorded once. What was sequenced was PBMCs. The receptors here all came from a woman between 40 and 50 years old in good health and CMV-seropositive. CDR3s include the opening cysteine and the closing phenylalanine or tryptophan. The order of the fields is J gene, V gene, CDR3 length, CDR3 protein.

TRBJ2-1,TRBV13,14,CASSPTTGYNEQFF
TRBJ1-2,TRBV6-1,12,CASSERFYGYTF
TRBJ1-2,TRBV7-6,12,CASSAGSYGYTF
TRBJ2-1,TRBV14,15,CASSQVTIMGNEQFF
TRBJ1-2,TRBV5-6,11,CASSLSFGCTF
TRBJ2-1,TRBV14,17,CASSQEKYRSSYNEQFF
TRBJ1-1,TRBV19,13,CASSIGVAGEAFF
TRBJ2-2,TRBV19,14,CASSIDGSPAWLFF
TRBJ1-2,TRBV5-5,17,CASSRGGFTGGTYGYTF
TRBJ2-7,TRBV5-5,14,CASSPDDRGYEQYF
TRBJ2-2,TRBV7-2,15,CASSSTGASTGELFF
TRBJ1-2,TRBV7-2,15,CASSFTGAGNYGYTF
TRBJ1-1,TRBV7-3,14,CASSRQGGVTEAFF
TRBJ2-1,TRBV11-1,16,CASSPKLAGEYNEQFF
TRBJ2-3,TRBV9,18,CASSRGTSLFGIPDTQYF
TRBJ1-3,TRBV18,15,CASSPGTGPGNTIYF
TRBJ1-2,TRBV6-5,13,CASGRAANYGYTF
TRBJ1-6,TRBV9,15,CASSPSTGRNSPLHF
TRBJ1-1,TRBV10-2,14,CASILGRGFTEAFF
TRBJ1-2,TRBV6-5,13,CASRDRQGSGYTF
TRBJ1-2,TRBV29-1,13,CSVLRREDYGYTF
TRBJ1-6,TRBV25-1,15,CASSERTSRGSPLHF
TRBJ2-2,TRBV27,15,CASSVGRVNTGELFF